This T cell receptor (beta chain) was retrieved from a study of T cells in Graves' hyperthyroidism and ophthalmopathy. Study-wide points: In the blood, most expanded thyroid clonotypes above 0.001 appeared as well.

Amplified regions were TCR beta CDR3 sequences from RNA transcripts. A set of HTBI primers served as the primers for a first-round RT-PCR of the TCR CDR3. TCRdb re-analysed the multiplex PCR reads in MiXCR, keeping a single row per CDR3 protein. The table lists 400,000 to 600,000 distinct CDR3 sequences, 16% of them singletons. The CDR3 consists of 16 residues. Germline lookup yields CDR1 SGHVS and CDR2 FQNEAQ. V lost 1 base, J lost 6 bases, and 6 bases stayed unmatched. For this clonotype: Its target is unknown.

The V gene is TRBV7-8, the J gene TRBJ2-1; 10 bases agree with TRBD1. The source of this sequence is a woman aged 25 to 39 with Graves' ophthalmopathy. What was sequenced was blood. The CDR3 loop reads CASSLGRTGGGNEQFF. DNA of the CDR3: TGTGCCAGCAGCTTAGGGCGGACAGGGGGAGGCAATGAGCAGTTCTTC.